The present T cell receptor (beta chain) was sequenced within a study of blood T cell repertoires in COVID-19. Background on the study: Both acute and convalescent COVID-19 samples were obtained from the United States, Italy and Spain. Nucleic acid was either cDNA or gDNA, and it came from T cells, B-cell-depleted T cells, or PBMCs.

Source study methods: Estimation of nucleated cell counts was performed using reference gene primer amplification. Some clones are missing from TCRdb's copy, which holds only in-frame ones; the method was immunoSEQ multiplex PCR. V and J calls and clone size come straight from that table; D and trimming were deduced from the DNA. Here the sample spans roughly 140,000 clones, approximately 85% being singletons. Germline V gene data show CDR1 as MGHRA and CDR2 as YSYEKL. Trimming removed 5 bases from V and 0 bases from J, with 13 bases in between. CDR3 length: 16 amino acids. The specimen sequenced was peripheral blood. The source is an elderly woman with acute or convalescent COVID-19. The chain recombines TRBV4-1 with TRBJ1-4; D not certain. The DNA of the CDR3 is TGCGCCAGCAGCTGGCGGAACGGTGCAACTAATGAAAAACTGTTTTTT. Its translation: CASSWRNGATNEKLFF.